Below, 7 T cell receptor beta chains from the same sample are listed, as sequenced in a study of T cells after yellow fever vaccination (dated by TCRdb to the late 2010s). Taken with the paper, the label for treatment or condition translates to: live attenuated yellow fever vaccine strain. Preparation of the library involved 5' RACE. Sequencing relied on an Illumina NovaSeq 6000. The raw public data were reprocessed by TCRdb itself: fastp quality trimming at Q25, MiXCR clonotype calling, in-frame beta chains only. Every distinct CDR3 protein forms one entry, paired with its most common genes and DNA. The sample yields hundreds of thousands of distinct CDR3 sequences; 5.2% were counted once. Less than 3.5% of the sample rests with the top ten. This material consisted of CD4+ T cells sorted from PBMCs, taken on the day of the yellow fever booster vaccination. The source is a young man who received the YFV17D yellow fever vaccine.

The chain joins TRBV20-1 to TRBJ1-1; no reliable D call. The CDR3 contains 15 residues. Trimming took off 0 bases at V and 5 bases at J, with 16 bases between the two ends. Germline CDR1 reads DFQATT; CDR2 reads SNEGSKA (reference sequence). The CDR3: CSARDLGNPQTEAFF. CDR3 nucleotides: TGCAGTGCTAGAGATCTCGGCAATCCTCAGACTGAAGCTTTCTTT.

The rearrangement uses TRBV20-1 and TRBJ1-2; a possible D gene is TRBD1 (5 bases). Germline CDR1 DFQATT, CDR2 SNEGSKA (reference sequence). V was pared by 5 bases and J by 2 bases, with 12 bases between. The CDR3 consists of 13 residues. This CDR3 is CSAQGMPNYGYTF. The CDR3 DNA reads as TGCAGTGCTCAGGGAATGCCGAACTATGGCTACACCTTC.

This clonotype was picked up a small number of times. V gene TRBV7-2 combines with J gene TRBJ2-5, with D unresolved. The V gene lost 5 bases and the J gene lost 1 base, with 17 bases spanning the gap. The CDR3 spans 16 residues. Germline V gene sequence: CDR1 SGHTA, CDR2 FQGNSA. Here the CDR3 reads CASSPRPALFQETQYF. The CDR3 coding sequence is TGTGCCAGCAGCCCGCGACCTGCACTTTTCCAAGAGACCCAGTACTTC.

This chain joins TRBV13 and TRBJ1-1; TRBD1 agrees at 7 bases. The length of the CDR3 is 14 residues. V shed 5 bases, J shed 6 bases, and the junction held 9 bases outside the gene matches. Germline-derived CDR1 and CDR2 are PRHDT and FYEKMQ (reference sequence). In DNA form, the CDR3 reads TGTGCCAGCAGCCCAAACGCAGGGGGGGCTGAAGCTTTCTTT. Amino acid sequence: CASSPNAGGAEAFF.

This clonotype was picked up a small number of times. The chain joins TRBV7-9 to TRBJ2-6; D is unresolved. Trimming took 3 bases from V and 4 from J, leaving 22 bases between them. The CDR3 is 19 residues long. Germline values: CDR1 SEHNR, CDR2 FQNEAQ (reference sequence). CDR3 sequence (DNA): TGTGCCAGCAGCTTCCCCTCAGCTGGCGGAGAATGGGGGGCCAACGTCCTGACTTTC. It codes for CASSFPSAGGEWGANVLTF. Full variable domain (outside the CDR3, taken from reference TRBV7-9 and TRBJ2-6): DTGVSQNPRHKITKRGQNVTFRCDPISEHNRLYWYRQTLGQGPEFLTYFQNEAQLEKSRLLSDRFSAERPKGSFSTLEIQRTEQGDSAMYLCASSFPSAGGEWGANVLTFGAGSRLTVL.

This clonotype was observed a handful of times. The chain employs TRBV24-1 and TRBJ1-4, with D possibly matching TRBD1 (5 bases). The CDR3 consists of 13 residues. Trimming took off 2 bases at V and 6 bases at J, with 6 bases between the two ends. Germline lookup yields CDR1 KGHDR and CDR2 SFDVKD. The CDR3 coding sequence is TGTGCCACCAGTGATTGGGGGGATGAAAAACTGTTTTTT. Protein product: CATSDWGDEKLFF.

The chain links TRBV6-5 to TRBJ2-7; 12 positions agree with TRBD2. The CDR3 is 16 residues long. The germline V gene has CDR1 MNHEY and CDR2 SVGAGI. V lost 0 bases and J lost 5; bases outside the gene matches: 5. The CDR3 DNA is TGTGCCAGCAGTTACTCCCTAGCGGGGGGGCAACACGAGCAGTACTTC. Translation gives CASSYSLAGGQHEQYF.